The entry below describes one T cell receptor (beta chain). Its matching antigen is unknown. The data stem from a study of shared clonotypes between healthy human individuals. Whole-study findings and limits: Sequencing depth was predicted to influence how clonotypes are shared among donors. Blood alone was sampled, and tissue repertoires likely differ.

CD45RA+ naive and CD45RA-negative memory subsets were separated from CD4+ cells. V gave up 5 bases and J gave up 1 base, with 12 bases separating them. The CDR3 contains 14 residues. Per germline, CDR1 SGHTA and CDR2 FQGNSA. Libraries were prepared by immunoSEQ multiplex PCR; TCRdb keeps only in-frame clonotypes and omits some of them. The sample yields approximately 1,500,000 clones, 95% to 99% seen once. This chain uses TRBV7-2 with TRBJ2-7; no reliable D call. The sample comprised naive CD4+ T cells sorted from blood. Subset in this sample: CD45RA+ positively selected. This sequence originates from a man aged 25 to 40 in good health. Written as DNA, the CDR3 is TGTGCCAGCAGCCCTCTACGGAGTTCCTACGAGCAGTACTTC. This gives the protein CASSPLRSSYEQYF.